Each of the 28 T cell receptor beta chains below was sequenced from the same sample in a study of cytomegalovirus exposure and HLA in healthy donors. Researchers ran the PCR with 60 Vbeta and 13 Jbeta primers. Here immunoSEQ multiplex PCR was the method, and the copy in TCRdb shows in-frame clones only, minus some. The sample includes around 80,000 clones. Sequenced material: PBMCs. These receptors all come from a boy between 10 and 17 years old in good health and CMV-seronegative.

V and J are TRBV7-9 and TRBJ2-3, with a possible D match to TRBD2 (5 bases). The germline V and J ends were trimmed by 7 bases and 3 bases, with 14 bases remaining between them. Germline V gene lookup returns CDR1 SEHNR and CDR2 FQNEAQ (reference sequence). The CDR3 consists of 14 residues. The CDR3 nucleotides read TGTGCCAGCACCCCCGGGGTAGTAACAGATACGCAGTATTTT. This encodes CASTPGVVTDTQYF.

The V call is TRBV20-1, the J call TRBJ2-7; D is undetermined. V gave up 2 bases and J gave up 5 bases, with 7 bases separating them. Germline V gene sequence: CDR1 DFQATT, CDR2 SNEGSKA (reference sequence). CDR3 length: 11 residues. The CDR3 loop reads CSARSGHEQYF. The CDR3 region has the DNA TGCAGTGCTAGATCTGGCCACGAGCAGTACTTC.

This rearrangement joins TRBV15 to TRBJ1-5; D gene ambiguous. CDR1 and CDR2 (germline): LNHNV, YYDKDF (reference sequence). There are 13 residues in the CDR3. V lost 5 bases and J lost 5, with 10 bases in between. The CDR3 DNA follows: TGTGCCACCAGCGGGCAGTTGGATCAGCCCCAGCATTTT. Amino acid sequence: CATSGQLDQPQHF. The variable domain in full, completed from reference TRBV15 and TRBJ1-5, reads DAMVIQNPRYQVTQFGKPVTLSCSQTLNHNVMYWYQQKSSQAPKLLFHYYDKDFNNEADTPDNFQSRRPNTSFCFLDIRSPGLGDTAMYLCATSGQLDQPQHFGDGTRLSIL.

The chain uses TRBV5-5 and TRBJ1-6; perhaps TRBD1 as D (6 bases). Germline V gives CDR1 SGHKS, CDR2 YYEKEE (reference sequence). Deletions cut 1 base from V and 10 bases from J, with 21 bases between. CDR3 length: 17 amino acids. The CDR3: CASSLRNWAGVGSPLHF. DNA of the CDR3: TGTGCCAGCAGCTTGAGGAATTGGGCAGGGGTAGGCTCACCCCTCCACTTT.

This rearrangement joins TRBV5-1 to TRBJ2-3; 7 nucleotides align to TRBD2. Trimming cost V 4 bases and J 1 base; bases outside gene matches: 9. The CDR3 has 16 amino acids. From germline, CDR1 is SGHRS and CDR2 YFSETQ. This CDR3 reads CASSLPLAGGTDTQYF. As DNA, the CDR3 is TGCGCCAGCAGCCTTCCCCTGGCGGGAGGCACAGATACGCAGTATTTT.

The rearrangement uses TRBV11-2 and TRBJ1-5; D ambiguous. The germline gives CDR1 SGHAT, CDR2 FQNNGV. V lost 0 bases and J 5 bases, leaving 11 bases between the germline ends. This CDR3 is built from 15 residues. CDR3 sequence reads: CASSLEAGSDQPQHF. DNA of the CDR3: TGTGCCAGCAGCTTAGAGGCGGGGAGCGATCAGCCCCAGCATTTT. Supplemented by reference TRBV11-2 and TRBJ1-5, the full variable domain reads EAGVAQSPRYKIIEKRQSVAFWCNPISGHATLYWYQQILGQGPKLLIQFQNNGVVDDSQLPKDRFSAERLKGVDSTLKIQPAKLEDSAVYLCASSLEAGSDQPQHFGDGTRLSIL.

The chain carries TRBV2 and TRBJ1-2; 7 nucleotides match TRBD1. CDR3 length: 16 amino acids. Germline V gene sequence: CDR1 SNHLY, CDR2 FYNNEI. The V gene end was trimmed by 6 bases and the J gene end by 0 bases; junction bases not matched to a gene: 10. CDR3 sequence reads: CASSETGVPSNYGYTF. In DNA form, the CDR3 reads TGTGCCAGCAGCGAAACAGGGGTGCCCTCTAACTATGGCTACACCTTC.

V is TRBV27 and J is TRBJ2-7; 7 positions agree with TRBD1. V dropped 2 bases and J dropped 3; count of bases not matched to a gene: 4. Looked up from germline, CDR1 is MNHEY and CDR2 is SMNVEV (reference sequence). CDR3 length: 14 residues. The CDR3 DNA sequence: TGTGCCAGCAGTTTAAGGGACAGCTTCTACGAGCAGTACTTC. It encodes CASSLRDSFYEQYF.

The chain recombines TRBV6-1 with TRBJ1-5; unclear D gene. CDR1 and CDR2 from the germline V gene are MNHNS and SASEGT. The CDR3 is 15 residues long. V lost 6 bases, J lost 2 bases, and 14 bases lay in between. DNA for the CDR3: TGTGCCAGCAGCGCATCGGTCGGTCGCAATCAGCCCCAGCATTTT. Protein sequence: CASSASVGRNQPQHF.

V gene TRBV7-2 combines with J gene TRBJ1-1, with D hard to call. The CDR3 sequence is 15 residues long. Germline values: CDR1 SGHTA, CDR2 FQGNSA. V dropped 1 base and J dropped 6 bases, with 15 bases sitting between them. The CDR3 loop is CASSLVGGSGSEAFF. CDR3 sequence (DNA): TGTGCCAGCAGCTTAGTTGGAGGAAGTGGCTCTGAAGCTTTCTTT.

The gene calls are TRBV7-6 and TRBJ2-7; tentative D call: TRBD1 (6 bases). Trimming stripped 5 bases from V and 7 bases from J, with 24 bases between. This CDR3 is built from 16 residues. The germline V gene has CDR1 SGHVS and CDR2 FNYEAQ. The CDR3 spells CASSPNRLAGEAEQYF. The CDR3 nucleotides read TGTGCCAGCAGCCCGAATCGCCTGGCAGGGGAAGCGGAGCAGTACTTC.

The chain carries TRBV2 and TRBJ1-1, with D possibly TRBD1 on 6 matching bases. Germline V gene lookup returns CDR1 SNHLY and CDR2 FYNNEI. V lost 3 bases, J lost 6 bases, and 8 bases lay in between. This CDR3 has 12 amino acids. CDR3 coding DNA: TGTGCCAGCAGTGACGGACAGCCTGAAGCTTTCTTT. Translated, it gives CASSDGQPEAFF.

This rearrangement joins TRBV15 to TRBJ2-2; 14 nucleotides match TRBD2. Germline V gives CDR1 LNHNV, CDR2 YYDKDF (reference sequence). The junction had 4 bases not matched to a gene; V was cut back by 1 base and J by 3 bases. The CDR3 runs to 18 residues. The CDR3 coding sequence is TGTGCCACCAGCAGAGCGGGACTAGCGGGGGACTACACCGGGGAGCTGTTTTTT. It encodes CATSRAGLAGDYTGELFF.

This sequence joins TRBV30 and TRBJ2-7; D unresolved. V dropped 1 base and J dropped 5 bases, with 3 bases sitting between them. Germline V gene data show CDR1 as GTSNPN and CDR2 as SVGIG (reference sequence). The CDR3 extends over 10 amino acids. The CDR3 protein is CAWSDNEQYF. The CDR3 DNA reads TGTGCCTGGAGTGATAACGAGCAGTACTTC.

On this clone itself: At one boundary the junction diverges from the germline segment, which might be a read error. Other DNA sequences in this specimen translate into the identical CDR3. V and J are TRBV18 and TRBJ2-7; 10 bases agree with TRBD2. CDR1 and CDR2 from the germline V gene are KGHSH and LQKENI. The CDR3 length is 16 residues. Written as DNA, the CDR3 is TGTGCCAGCTCACGCGAACCTAGCGGGAGTCTGTACGAGCAGTATTTC. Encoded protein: CASSREPSGSLYEQYF.

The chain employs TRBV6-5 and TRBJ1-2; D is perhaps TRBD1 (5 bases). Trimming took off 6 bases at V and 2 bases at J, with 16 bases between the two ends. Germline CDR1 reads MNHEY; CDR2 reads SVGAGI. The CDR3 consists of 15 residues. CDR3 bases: TGTGCCAGCAGAAGAGTGGCAGGGTGGAACTATGGCTACACCTTC. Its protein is CASRRVAGWNYGYTF.

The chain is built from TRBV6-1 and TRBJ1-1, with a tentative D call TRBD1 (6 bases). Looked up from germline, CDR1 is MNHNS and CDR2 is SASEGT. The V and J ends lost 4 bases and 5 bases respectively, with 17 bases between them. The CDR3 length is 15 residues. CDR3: CASSGRERGLTEAFF. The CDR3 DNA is TGTGCCAGCAGTGGCAGGGAAAGGGGGTTAACTGAAGCTTTCTTT.

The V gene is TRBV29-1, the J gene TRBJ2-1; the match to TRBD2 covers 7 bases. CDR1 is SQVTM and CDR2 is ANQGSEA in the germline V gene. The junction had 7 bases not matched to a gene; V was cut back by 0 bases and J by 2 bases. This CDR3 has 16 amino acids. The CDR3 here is CSVEDRSGRTYNEQFF. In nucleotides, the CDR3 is TGCAGCGTTGAAGATCGATCCGGGAGGACCTACAATGAGCAGTTCTTC.

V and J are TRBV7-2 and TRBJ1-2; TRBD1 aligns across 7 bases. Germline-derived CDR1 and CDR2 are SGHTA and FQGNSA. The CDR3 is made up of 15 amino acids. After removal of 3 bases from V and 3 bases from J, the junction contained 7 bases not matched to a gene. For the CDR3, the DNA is TGTGCCAGCAGCTTTCTAACAGGGGCGGACTATGGCTACACCTTC. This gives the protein CASSFLTGADYGYTF.

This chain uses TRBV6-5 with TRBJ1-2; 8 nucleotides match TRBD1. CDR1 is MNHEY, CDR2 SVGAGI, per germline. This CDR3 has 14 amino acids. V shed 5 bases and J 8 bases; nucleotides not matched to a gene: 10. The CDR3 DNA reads TGTGCCAGCAGTGTAAGGCAGGGGGCGAGGGGCTACACCTTC. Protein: CASSVRQGARGYTF.

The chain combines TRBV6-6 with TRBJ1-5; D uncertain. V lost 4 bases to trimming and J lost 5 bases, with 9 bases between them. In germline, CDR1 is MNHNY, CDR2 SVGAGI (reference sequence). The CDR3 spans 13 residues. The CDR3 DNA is TGTGCCAGCAGTTCCACCTATGATCAGCCCCAGCATTTT. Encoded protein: CASSSTYDQPQHF.

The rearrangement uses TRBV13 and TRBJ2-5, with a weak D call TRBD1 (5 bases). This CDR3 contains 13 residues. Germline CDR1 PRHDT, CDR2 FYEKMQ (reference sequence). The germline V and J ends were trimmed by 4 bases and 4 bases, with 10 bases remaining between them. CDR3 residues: CASSSIRGETQYF. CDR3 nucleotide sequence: TGTGCCAGCAGCTCTATTAGGGGAGAGACCCAGTACTTC.

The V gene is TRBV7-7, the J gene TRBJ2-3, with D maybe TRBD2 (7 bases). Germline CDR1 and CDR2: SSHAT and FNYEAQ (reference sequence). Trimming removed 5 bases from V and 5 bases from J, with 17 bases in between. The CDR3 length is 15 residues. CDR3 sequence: CASSQFSGGLDTQYF. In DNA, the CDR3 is TGTGCCAGCAGCCAATTCTCGGGGGGCCTAGATACGCAGTATTTT. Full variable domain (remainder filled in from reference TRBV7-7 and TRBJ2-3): GAGVSQSPRYKVTKRGQDVTLRCDPISSHATLYWYQQALGQGPEFLTYFNYEAQPDKSGLPSDRFSAERPEGSISTLTIQRTEQRDSAMYRCASSQFSGGLDTQYFGPGTRLTVL.

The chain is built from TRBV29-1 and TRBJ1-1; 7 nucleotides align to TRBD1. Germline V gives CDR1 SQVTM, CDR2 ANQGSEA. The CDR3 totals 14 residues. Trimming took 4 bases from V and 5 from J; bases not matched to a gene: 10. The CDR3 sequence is CSVVSERGLTEAFF. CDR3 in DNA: TGCAGCGTTGTGAGTGAAAGGGGGCTTACTGAAGCTTTCTTT.

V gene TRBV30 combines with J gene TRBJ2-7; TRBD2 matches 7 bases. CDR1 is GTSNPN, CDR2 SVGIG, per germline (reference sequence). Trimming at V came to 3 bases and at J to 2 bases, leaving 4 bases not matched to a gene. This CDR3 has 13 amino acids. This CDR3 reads CAWSRGDAYEQYF. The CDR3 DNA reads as TGTGCCTGGAGCCGGGGGGACGCCTACGAGCAGTACTTC. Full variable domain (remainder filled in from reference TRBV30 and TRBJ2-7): SQTIHQWPATLVQPVGSPLSLECTVEGTSNPNLYWYRQAAGRGLQLLFYSVGIGQISSEVPQNLSASRPQDRQFILSSKKLLLSDSGFYLCAWSRGDAYEQYFGPGTRLTVT.

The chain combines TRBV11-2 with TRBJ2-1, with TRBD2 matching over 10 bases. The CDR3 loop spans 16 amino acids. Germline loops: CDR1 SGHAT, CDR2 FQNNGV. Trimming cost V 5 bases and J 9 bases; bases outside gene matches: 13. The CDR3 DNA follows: TGTGCCAGCAGCACGGGCGATAGCGGGAGGAGGGTTGAGCAGTTCTTC. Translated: CASSTGDSGRRVEQFF.

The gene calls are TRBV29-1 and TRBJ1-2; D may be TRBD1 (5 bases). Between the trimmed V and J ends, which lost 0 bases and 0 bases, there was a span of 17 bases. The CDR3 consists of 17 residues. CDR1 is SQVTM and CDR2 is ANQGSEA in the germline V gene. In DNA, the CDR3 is TGCAGCGTTGAAGAATGGGAGGGGTATTACTCTAACTATGGCTACACCTTC. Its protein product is CSVEEWEGYYSNYGYTF.

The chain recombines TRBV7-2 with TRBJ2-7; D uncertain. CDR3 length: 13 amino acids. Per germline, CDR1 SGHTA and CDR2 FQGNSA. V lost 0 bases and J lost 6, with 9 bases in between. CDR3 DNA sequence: TGTGCCAGCAGCTTAGCCCCAATCGGCGAGCAGTACTTC. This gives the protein CASSLAPIGEQYF.